The 11 T cell receptor beta chains presented below share a single source sample, sequenced in a study of regulatory T cells in long-lasting Graves disease. Time point of the sample: newly diagnosed GD, antithyroid drugs for less than 3 months. PBMC RNA was the source of the TCR library. Combining iRepertoire HTBI primers with Arm-PCR of CDR3 regions, the authors built TCR beta libraries. TCRdb redid the calling of the multiplex PCR reads with MiXCR, one entry per CDR3 protein. The data hold fewer than 550,000 distinct CDR3 sequences, with roughly 15% observed a single time. The sample was also linked to a second study, of T cells in Graves' hyperthyroidism and ophthalmopathy.

The sample consisted of peripheral blood mononuclear cells (PBMCs), taken at new diagnosis, from a patient treated with antithyroid drugs. The receptors originated from a woman aged 18-29 years with Graves disease.

This chain links TRBV29-1 with TRBJ1-1; D gene ambiguous. V lost 4 bases and J 7 bases, leaving 19 bases between the germline ends. There are 14 residues in the CDR3. Germline CDR1 SQVTM, CDR2 ANQGSEA. As DNA, the CDR3 is TGCAGCGTTGGGGGAACCCTCTCTTTGGGTGAAGCTTTCTTT. Translating it yields CSVGGTLSLGEAFF.

This clonotype was seen many times. The V and J genes are TRBV2 and TRBJ2-2, with a possible D match to TRBD1 (5 bases). Looked up from germline, CDR1 is SNHLY and CDR2 is FYNNEI. This CDR3 contains 19 residues. Deletions cut 4 bases from V and 3 bases from J, with 24 bases between. The CDR3, as DNA: TGTGCCAGCAGTGGGACCCTAACGGCTCAGGGTACGGACACCGGGGAGCTGTTTTTT. The encoded protein is CASSGTLTAQGTDTGELFF. Based on the CDR3 plus reference TRBV2 and TRBJ2-2, the full variable domain is EPEVTQTPSHQVTQMGQEVILRCVPISNHLYFYWYRQILGQKVEFLVSFYNNEISEKSEIFDDQFSVERPDGSNFTLKIRSTKLEDSAMYFCASSGTLTAQGTDTGELFFGEGSRLTVL.

This clonotype was picked up one time. This sequence may be a read error, since a much larger clone differs from it by one base. This chain connects TRBV20-1 to TRBJ1-1; D is unresolved. Per germline, CDR1 DFQATT and CDR2 SNEGSKA (reference sequence). This CDR3 comprises 14 residues. CDR3 nucleotide sequence: TGCAGTGCTAGAGAATCCTGGGGAAACACTGAAGCTCTCTTT. Translation: CSARESWGNTEALF.

Note on this clonotype: A much bigger clone sits one base away, suggesting this may be a read error. The rearrangement joins TRBV11-2 to TRBJ1-1, with D uncertain. There are 14 residues in the CDR3. Germline-derived CDR1 and CDR2 are SGHAT and FQNNGV. V was shortened by 7 bases and J by 3 bases, with 15 bases between the two germline ends. The CDR3 loop is CASTGWGMHTEAFF. For the CDR3, the DNA is TGTGCCAGCACCGGCTGGGGTATGCACACTGAAGCTTTCTTT.

This clonotype turned up a few times. The DNA for the CDR3 is TGCAGCGCCACTACCGGGACAGGGGCCAATTCACCCCTCCACTTT. This translates into CSATTGTGANSPLHF. The chain is built from TRBV29-1 and TRBJ1-6, with 10 bases identical to TRBD1. Germline V lookup: CDR1 SQVTM, CDR2 ANQGSEA. V was pared by 7 bases and J by 7 bases, with 10 bases of the junction left unmatched. This CDR3 comprises 15 residues.

This sequence joins TRBV28 and TRBJ2-3; possibly TRBD2 for D (7 bases). The CDR3 consists of 15 residues. V lost 6 bases, J lost 4 bases, and 17 bases lay in between. Germline CDR1 and CDR2: MDHEN and SYDVKM. Here the CDR3 reads CASSSGGRAADTQYF. The CDR3 DNA reads TGTGCCAGCAGCTCGGGGGGCAGGGCGGCAGATACGCAGTATTTT.

This clonotype was observed a handful of times. The chain joins TRBV28 to TRBJ1-1; 10 bases map to TRBD1. The germline gives CDR1 MDHEN, CDR2 SYDVKM. The CDR3 has 17 amino acids. Trimming took 6 bases from V and 5 from J; bases not matched to a gene: 15. CDR3 sequence (DNA): TGTGCCAGCAGGAACCCGGACAGGGGGAGAGGGTGGACTGAAGCTTTCTTT. Translating gives CASRNPDRGRGWTEAFF.

In this sample, this clonotype turned up a few times. The genes are TRBV5-1 and TRBJ1-6; TRBD1 is a possible D gene (6 bases). V dropped 0 bases and J dropped 9 bases, with 10 bases sitting between them. Germline-derived CDR1 and CDR2 are SGHRS and YFSETQ. This CDR3 is built from 14 residues. Here the CDR3 DNA reads TGCGCCAGCAGCTTGGAGGGGGTGGGTTCACCCCTCCACTTT. Encoded protein: CASSLEGVGSPLHF. Using reference TRBV5-1 and TRBJ1-6 for the parts outside the CDR3, the full variable domain is KAGVTQTPRYLIKTRGQQVTLSCSPISGHRSVSWYQQTPGQGLQFLFEYFSETQRNKGNFPGRFSGRQFSNSRSEMNVSTLELGDSALYLCASSLEGVGSPLHFGNGTRLTVT.

This clonotype was observed many times. The chain employs TRBV28 and TRBJ1-1; D not resolved. The V and J ends lost 8 bases and 0 bases respectively, with 7 bases between them. The CDR3 contains 12 residues. Germline V gene lookup returns CDR1 MDHEN and CDR2 SYDVKM. CDR3 loop: CASRQVNTEAFF. The CDR3 DNA follows: TGTGCCAGCCGCCAGGTGAACACTGAAGCTTTCTTT. The full variable domain, rest sourced from reference TRBV28 and TRBJ1-1, is DVKVTQSSRYLVKRTGEKVFLECVQDMDHENMFWYRQDPGLGLRLIYFSYDVKMKEKGDIPEGYSVSREKKERFSLILESASTNQTSMYLCASRQVNTEAFFGQGTRLTVV.

In its sample, this clonotype was seen many times. The chain links TRBV2 to TRBJ2-7; the D is unclear. The V end lost 6 bases, the J end lost 7 bases, and 13 bases lay between the germline ends. Per germline, CDR1 SNHLY and CDR2 FYNNEI. This CDR3 spans 12 amino acids. CDR3 nucleotides: TGTGCCAGCAGGGGCCCGACTTGGGAGCAGTACTTC. Its protein is CASRGPTWEQYF. Complete variable domain (other parts from reference TRBV2 and TRBJ2-7): EPEVTQTPSHQVTQMGQEVILRCVPISNHLYFYWYRQILGQKVEFLVSFYNNEISEKSEIFDDQFSVERPDGSNFTLKIRSTKLEDSAMYFCASRGPTWEQYFGPGTRLTVT.

This clonotype was seen at least ten times. The gene calls are TRBV28 and TRBJ2-7, with 9 bases fitting TRBD1. The CDR3 runs 16 residues. J was trimmed by 6 bases and V by 5 bases; bases with no gene match: 14. CDR1 and CDR2 (germline): MDHEN, SYDVKM. CDR3: CASSPIGTGISVEQYF. The CDR3 bases are TGTGCCAGCAGTCCCATCGGGACAGGGATTTCGGTCGAGCAGTACTTC.